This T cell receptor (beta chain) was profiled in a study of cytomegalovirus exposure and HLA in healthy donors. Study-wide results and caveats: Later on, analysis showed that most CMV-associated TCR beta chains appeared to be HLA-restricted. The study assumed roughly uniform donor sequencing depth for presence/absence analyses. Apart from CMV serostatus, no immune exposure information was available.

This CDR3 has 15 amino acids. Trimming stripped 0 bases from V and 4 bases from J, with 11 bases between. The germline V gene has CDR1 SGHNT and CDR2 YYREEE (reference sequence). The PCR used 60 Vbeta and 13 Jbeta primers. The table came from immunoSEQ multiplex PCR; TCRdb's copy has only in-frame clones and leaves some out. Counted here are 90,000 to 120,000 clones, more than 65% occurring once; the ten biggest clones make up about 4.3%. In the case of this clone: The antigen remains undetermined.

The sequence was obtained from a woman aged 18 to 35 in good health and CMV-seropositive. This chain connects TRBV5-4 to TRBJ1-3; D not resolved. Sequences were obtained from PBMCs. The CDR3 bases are TGTGCCAGCAGCTTGGATCCGGGTGGGGGAAACACCATATATTTT. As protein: CASSLDPGGGNTIYF.